This entry features one T cell receptor (beta chain) sequence. These data come from a study of blood T cell repertoires in COVID-19. Whole-study context: PBMCs, B-cell-depleted T cells, or T cells were the source of the cDNA or gDNA that made up the material.

Produced via immunoSEQ multiplex PCR; TCRdb's table is partial and in-frame only. The sample records some 150,000 clones, approximately 83% being singletons. The germline V gene has CDR1 SGHTS and CDR2 YDEGEE. J lost 3 bases, V lost 4 bases, and 7 bases had no gene match. CDR3 length equals 15 residues. This receptor was taken from a woman in her sixties with acute or convalescent COVID-19. V usage is TRBV5-8 and J usage is TRBJ1-5, with TRBD1 matching 7 bases. Sequenced: peripheral blood. The CDR3 DNA follows: TGTGCCAGCAGCCGGGGGCAGGGGGACAATCAGCCCCAGCATTTT. Translating gives CASSRGQGDNQPQHF.